Here is one T cell receptor beta chain with its context. The protocol was immunoSEQ multiplex PCR, while the TCRdb copy is restricted to in-frame clones and leaves out a portion. The table lists roughly 96,000 clones, approximately 82% of them singletons, with roughly 4% in the top ten. This entry is derived from a study of blood T cell repertoires in COVID-19. The sample comprised peripheral blood. This TCR derives from a man aged 55 to 70 with acute or convalescent COVID-19.

CDR3 DNA sequence: TGTGCCACCAGTGAACTAAAAGGGGCTCGGGTTGGCTACACCTTC. Encoded protein: CATSELKGARVGYTF. This sequence joins TRBV24-1 and TRBJ1-2, with D tentatively TRBD1 (5 bases). In germline, CDR1 is KGHDR, CDR2 SFDVKD. V lost 4 bases and J 7 bases, leaving 18 bases between the germline ends. The CDR3 is 15 residues long.